The following is a TCR beta chain sequence with its context. Its antigen is still unknown. No qualities accompany the bases; no much larger clone lies one base away. The cohort comprised more than 550 healthy bone marrow donors. All cohort members were sampled while nominally healthy, although unrecorded immune exposures were likely present. The donor tested CMV seropositive and was one of the 289 seropositive cohort members. Each donor provided a peripheral blood sample, and peripheral blood mononuclear cells were used for TCR beta sequencing. The Qiagen DNeasy Blood Extraction Kit was used to extract genomic DNA from the blood cell samples. The receptor library was made with the immunoSEQ multiplex PCR assay. A mixture of 60 forward primers for TCR Vbeta segments and 13 reverse primers for TCR Jbeta segments was used in the multiplex PCR. A multiplex PCR assay on genomic DNA amplified the CDR3 region of rearranged TCR beta genes. The Illumina HiSeq System was used to sequence the amplified TCR beta libraries as 87-base-pair reads. The authors' pipeline ran thus. Across the 640 or so repertoires, a later analysis counted some 80 million unique TCR beta chains, about 10 million of which were shared by at least two donors. Raw reads were error-corrected and collapsed into unique sequences with a nearest-neighbor algorithm that merged closely related sequences to remove PCR and sequencing errors. CDR3 sequences were aligned to IMGT reference sequences to assign V, D and J gene segments. For a sequence to be retained, a match of at least six nucleotides was required to both a V gene segment and a J gene segment. A rearrangement counted as productive if the CDR3 had no stop codons and remained in frame with V and J, and every other rearrangement counted as non-productive. Following IMGT convention, CDR3 was defined as the stretch from the second conserved V-encoded cysteine up to the conserved J-encoded phenylalanine. The earlier analysis of 587 of the donors excluded sequences that lacked an unambiguous match to a single V gene segment. An earlier analysis of almost 600 of the donors classified V segments as functional when productive rearrangements were above 56.7% and as segregating when the standard deviation between donors was above 5%. A statistical classification framework was built for diagnosing cytomegalovirus status from the catalog of TCR beta chain sequences. A later analysis assigned V and J genes by comparing TCR nucleotide sequences with IMGT/GENE-DB human TR gene sequences. A later analysis assigned CDR3 sequences and most-parsimonious VDJ recombination scenarios with the TCRdist pipeline. In a later analysis, each TCR beta chain was defined by its CDR3 amino acid sequence together with its V-gene family, and reads lacking a unique V-gene family were excluded. A later analysis removed several hundred highly shared, low-generation-probability nucleotide sequences to deal with suspected cross-contamination and a sequencing artifact. In a later analysis, a clonal expansion index was calculated for each public chain from normalized within-repertoire ranks of inferred template counts. In a later analysis, generation probabilities were computed using a VDJ recombination model fitted to out-of-frame rearrangements, and the results were checked against IGoR. A later analysis scored TCR-TCR, TCR-HLA and TCR-CMV co-occurrence with hypergeometric tests, applying a repertoire-size bias correction to TCR pairs. False discovery rates were estimated in a later analysis by permuting HLA or CMV assignments 20 times. In a later analysis, co-occurring TCRs were grouped using DBSCAN, and TCRdist sequence similarity was added for clustering within HLA-allele-positive subsets. For co-occurrence clustering, repertoires with fewer than 30,000 or more than 120,000 public chains were excluded, along with roughly 5 repertoires with anomalous nucleotide sharing. In TCRdb, the immuneACCESS table is reduced to in-frame sequences with V and J assigned. These tables do not hold every clone; where another copy was compared, an unresolved V gene accounts for under half, and the others remain unexplained. The V and J calls and clone size are taken from that table; D and trimming were inferred from the DNA. In this sample the table shows approximately 150,000 clones, roughly 80% of which occur a single time. The top ten clones comprise about 5.6% of the sample.

This entry comes from a study of cytomegalovirus exposure and HLA in healthy donors (TCRdb year 2017). At the level of the whole study: In an earlier analysis of 450 to 750 of the donors, approximately 300 Gb of sequence data and approximately 120 million unique TCR beta sequences from 180 million or so T cells were reported. About 330 gigabases of sequencing data and approximately 91 million unique TCR sequences made up an early release that covered 640 HLA-typed donors. Among the roughly 400 genotyped donors, approximately 76% belonged to the genetic ancestry cluster associated with self-reported Caucasian donors. The aim of the study was to test whether cataloging public T cell receptors could identify signatures of past pathogen exposure. The study profiled the T cell repertoires of under 850 subjects by immunosequencing and related them to cytomegalovirus serostatus. In addition to the first cohort of 650 to 750 subjects, a separate validation cohort of approximately 120 different subjects was used. The study combined high-throughput TCR immunosequencing, statistical association of individual TCRs with disease status, and machine learning to predict cytomegalovirus infection status. To study patterns of TCR occurrence, a later analysis re-analyzed previously published TCR beta repertoires from around 670 donors and added high-resolution HLA genotyping. The later analysis used no new phenotypic data to find candidate immune exposures, relying instead on TCR beta sequences and their occurrence across donors. To decide whether each TCR beta V gene segment behaved as functional or pseudogenic, an earlier analysis of 587 of the donors relied on high-throughput TCR beta sequencing. Donor age, sex, ethnicity and CMV serostatus were compiled alongside the repertoire data. A later genetic analysis used genome-wide SNP genotypes for about 55% of the 666 donors, treating that subset as a discovery cohort. All discovery cohort repertoires had been generated using a single sequencing platform. Both class I and class II loci were covered by HLA typing, at four-digit resolution. The number of donors typed differed by locus, with roughly 620-640 for A, B, C, DRB1 and DQB1, roughly 550 for DQA1, approximately 580 for DPA1, and about 450 for DPB1. A handful of DR-DQ haplotypes were handled as single units for association and clustering because linkage in the cohort was strong. On average, 235,054 unique TCR beta nucleotide sequences were sequenced per donor among roughly 430 genotyped donors of the cohort, with around 19% of those sequences being non-productive. The paper as a whole reports these results and caveats: In a later analysis, the rate of TCR association differed among HLA loci, with DRB1 alleles having the most associated TCRs and HLA-C alleles having the fewest. Most CMV-associated TCR beta chains appeared to be HLA-restricted in a later analysis, and the HLA associations seemed to be driven largely by CMV exposure. Presence/absence analyses assumed roughly uniform sequencing depth across donors, an assumption that may not hold. Compared with the roughly 600-donor mean, donors in an Asian-associated ancestry cluster had fewer N-insertions in productive TCRs, according to a later genetic analysis. The authors suggested that the approach could potentially be extended to other disease states and immunological phenotypes. A total of fewer than 200 TCR beta chains were listed by the study as associated with cytomegalovirus. According to a later analysis, parvovirus B19, influenza, CMV and Epstein-Barr virus appeared linked to several top co-occurrence clusters. Because the 87-base-pair reads could not distinguish some IMGT-functional V segments, including TRBV6-2 and TRBV6-3, those segments were excluded. Assigning TCR associations to individual alleles was difficult when HLA alleles, especially DR and DQ, strongly co-occurred. Specific HLA alleles were associated with roughly 16,000 TCR beta sequences at a false discovery rate of 0.05 in a later analysis. Across donors, most TCR sequences were observed very rarely, whereas some public TCRs were present in many individuals. In a later analysis, HLA-associated TCR beta chains were found to be more clonally expanded and to have lower generation probabilities than equally common non-associated chains. A further reported finding was that TCR beta sequences accurately predicted the HLA-A and HLA-B alleles for most subjects in the first cohort. A group of highly shared sequence variants was considered likely to be a technical artifact of the sequencing pipeline. V-gene and J-gene trimming of TCR beta chains was associated with a missense DCLRE1C variant in a later genetic analysis, and the association was replicated in an independent cohort. Correlated functional status among segregating V segments might be attributable to linkage disequilibrium, but an unknown experimental factor could not be ruled out. Because some donors lacked HLA typing at each locus, the association tests relied only on the typed subset. The cohort was sequenced for TCR beta chains only, and without alpha or paired-chain data the features that could be detected were limited. Over 15 rarely observed V segments, including chromosome 9 orphons, were excluded from the earlier analysis of several hundred of the donors because counts were too low. Cytomegalovirus status was reported to be diagnosed by the classifier with high specificity and sensitivity in both the original and validation cohorts. For the cohort, immune exposure information was limited to CMV serostatus. In vitro tests confirmed that a few of the cytomegalovirus-associated TCR beta chains recognize cytomegalovirus antigens. In an earlier analysis of 587 of the donors, most TCR beta V segments appeared in productive rearrangements about 90% or about 30% of the time, broadly matching IMGT annotations.

Counted from cysteine to phenylalanine, this CDR3 has 15 amino acids. This entry keeps only the CDR3 DNA: 45 bases, framed from base 1. Sequences SEHNR (CDR1) and FQNEAQ (CDR2) are obtained from the germline V gene (reference sequence). The junction carries 13 bases between V and J, which are trimmed by 4 bases and 1 base respectively. The receptor comes from a man aged 25-45 years in good health and CMV-seropositive. Sequenced: PBMCs. The V and J segments used are TRBV7-9 and TRBJ1-1; too little of a D gene remains to name it. The nucleotide sequence reads TGTGCCAGCAGCTCTACCCCGGGGAGGAACACTGAAGCTTTCTTT. This translates into CASSSTPGRNTEAFF.